A single T cell receptor beta chain is shown here with its context. This CDR3 region has 14 residues. V was shortened by 0 bases and J by 1 base, with 9 bases between the two germline ends. The germline CDR1 and CDR2 sequences are GTSNPN and SVGIG (reference sequence). HTBI primers from iRepertoire and Arm-PCR of CDR3 regions yielded the TCR beta libraries. TCRdb re-analysed the multiplex PCR reads in MiXCR, keeping a single row per CDR3 protein. This sample has 420,000 or so distinct CDR3 sequences, with about 15% found just once. The entry originates in a study of regulatory T cells in long-lasting Graves disease. Time point noted: newly diagnosed GD, antithyroid drugs for less than 3 months. PBMC-extracted RNA yielded the TCR library. This sample also belongs to another study, concerning T cells in Graves' hyperthyroidism and ophthalmopathy.

The material was peripheral blood mononuclear cells (PBMCs), obtained at new diagnosis, from a patient treated with antithyroid drugs. The clonotype was recovered from a woman in her late teens or twenties with Graves disease. The chain uses TRBV30 and TRBJ1-1; D is uncertain. CDR3 in amino acids: CAWSVGRKNTEAFF. CDR3 nucleotide sequence: TGTGCCTGGAGTGTTGGACGGAAGAACACTGAAGCTTTCTTT.